This T cell receptor (beta chain) was identified during a study of blood T cell repertoires in COVID-19. Study context: T cells, B-cell-depleted T cells, or PBMCs provided the cDNA or gDNA that served as material.

The protocol was immunoSEQ multiplex PCR, while the TCRdb copy is restricted to in-frame clones and leaves out a portion. The sample holds about 200,000 clones, about nine tenths seen once. From germline, CDR1 is LNHDA and CDR2 SQIVND (reference sequence). The CDR3 covers 17 residues. V gave up 0 bases and J gave up 3 bases, with 15 bases separating them. The sample comprised peripheral blood. V gene TRBV19 combines with J gene TRBJ2-1; D perhaps matches TRBD1 (5 bases). This sequence was found in a man aged 45-60 years with acute or convalescent COVID-19. The DNA for the CDR3 is TGTGCCAGTAGTATAGAGGGGCAGCTTCTGGGCTACAATGAGCAGTTCTTC. Translating gives CASSIEGQLLGYNEQFF.